This T cell receptor (beta chain) was identified during a study of T cells in Graves' hyperthyroidism and ophthalmopathy. Study-wide points: Ophthalmopathy prediction by the model preceded onset by a median roughly 6 months. Stable hyperthyroidism was separated from ophthalmopathy by a model based on 13 V-J features. Most thyroid clonotypes that were expanded above 0.001 also turned up in blood.

RNA transcripts served as the template for amplifying TCR beta CDR3 regions. Initially, a first-round RT-PCR of the TCR CDR3 employed the HTBI primer set. One entry per CDR3 protein, called by TCRdb with MiXCR from the multiplex PCR reads. The repertoire holds 400,000 or so distinct CDR3 sequences, with 11% to 15% as singletons. This clonotype was seen a few times. Its matching antigen is unknown. Per germline, CDR1 SGHAT and CDR2 FQNNGV. The CDR3 sequence is 15 residues long. The V and J ends lost 1 base and 7 bases respectively, with 15 bases between them. Diagnostic decisions used clinical symptoms, serum thyroxine and TRAb, thyroid ultrasound and orbital computed tomography.

Source material: blood. The TCR was taken from a man between 50 and 59 years old with Graves' ophthalmopathy. The gene calls are TRBV11-2 and TRBJ2-3; TRBD1 might be the D (6 bases). This CDR3 reads CASSLAGVALNTQYF. In DNA, the CDR3 is TGTGCCAGCAGCTTAGCAGGGGTAGCGTTAAATACGCAGTATTTT.